The present T cell receptor (beta chain) was sequenced within a study of post-analysis software for immune sequencing data. Study summary: Clinical courses comprised relapsing-remitting, secondary progressive and progressive-relapsing multiple sclerosis.

Findings and limits, study-wide: Higher frequency in patients than in controls was seen for roughly five TRBV segments, with TRBV5-6, TRBV5-1 and TRBV20-1 among them. Multiple sclerosis patients had significantly lower normalized Chao1 diversity than controls.

CDR1 and CDR2 from the germline V gene are SGHRS and YFSETQ. This CDR3 contains 16 residues. V was pared by 0 bases and J by 4 bases, with 1 base of the junction left unmatched. Turning to this clonotype: Its antigen is unidentified.

TCR beta libraries were prepared from cDNA with unique molecular identifiers. Each sample of about 1 to 10 million input T cells yielded roughly 0.5 million cDNA molecules, so each molecule approximated one T cell. TCRdb passed the PCR reads through MiXCR, listing each CDR3 protein once. This table has about 810,000 distinct CDR3 sequences, under 70% appearing once. This chain connects TRBV5-1 to TRBJ2-2; TRBD1 matches at 12 bases. The receptor was derived from a girl aged 5 to 17 with multiple sclerosis. Sequenced sample: blood. The CDR3 reads CASSLAGQGATGELFF. The CDR3 region has the DNA TGCGCCAGCAGCTTGGCGGGACAGGGGGCCACCGGGGAGCTGTTTTTT.